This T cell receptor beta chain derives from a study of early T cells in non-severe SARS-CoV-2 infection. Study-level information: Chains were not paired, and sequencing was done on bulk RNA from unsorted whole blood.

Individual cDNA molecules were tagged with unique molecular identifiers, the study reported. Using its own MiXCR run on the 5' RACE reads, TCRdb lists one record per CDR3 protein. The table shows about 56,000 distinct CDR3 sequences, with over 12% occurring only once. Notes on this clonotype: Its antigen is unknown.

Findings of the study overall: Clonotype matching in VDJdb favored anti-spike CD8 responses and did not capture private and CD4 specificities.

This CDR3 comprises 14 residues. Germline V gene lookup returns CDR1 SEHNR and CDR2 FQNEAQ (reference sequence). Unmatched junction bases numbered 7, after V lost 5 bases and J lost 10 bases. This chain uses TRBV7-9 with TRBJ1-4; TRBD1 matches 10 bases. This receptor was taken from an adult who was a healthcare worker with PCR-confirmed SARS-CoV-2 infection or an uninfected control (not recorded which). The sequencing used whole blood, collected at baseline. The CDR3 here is CASSRGTGDGKLFF. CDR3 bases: TGTGCCAGCAGCCGCGGGACAGGGGACGGAAAACTGTTTTTT.